These 18 T cell receptor beta chains came from one sample sequenced in a study of T and B cells in COVID-19 patients. TRB rearrangements were amplified by multiplex PCR with BIOMED2 TRB-A/B primers. In TCRdb, the multiplex PCR reads were re-called with MiXCR into one record per CDR3 protein. The table records about 8,400 distinct CDR3 sequences, more than 20% of them present only once. TRB was amplified from around 250-460 ng of blood genomic DNA. The sample comprised blood. The receptors shown here come from a human donor who had recovered from COVID-19.

This clonotype counts as medium-sized (0.01 to 0.1%). The chain has TRBV18 and TRBJ1-4, with a tentative D call TRBD1 (5 bases). Between the trimmed V and J ends, which lost 3 bases and 7 bases, there was a span of 12 bases. Germline-derived CDR1 and CDR2 are KGHSH and LQKENI. The CDR3 runs 14 residues. The CDR3, as DNA: TGTGCCAGCTCACCTTCGGGCGGGGGTGAAAAACTGTTTTTT. Protein sequence: CASSPSGGGEKLFF.

This clonotype was recorded a few times. The J gene is TRBJ2-3, the V gene TRBV5-1, with TRBD1 identical over 7 bases. V was pared by 4 bases and J by 0 bases, with 5 bases of the junction left unmatched. The CDR3 loop spans 15 amino acids. Looked up from germline, CDR1 is SGHRS and CDR2 is YFSETQ. DNA of the CDR3: TGCGCCAGCAGCGACGGGACAGCTAGCACAGATACGCAGTATTTT. Protein product: CASSDGTASTDTQYF.

This clonotype was observed at least ten times. This chain joins TRBV10-3 and TRBJ2-5; 10 bases are shared with TRBD1. CDR3 length: 14 residues. The trim removed 4 bases at V and 2 bases at J, leaving 1 base unmatched. Germline V gene sequence: CDR1 ENHRY, CDR2 SYGVKD. The CDR3 here is CAISGDRGQETQYF. The CDR3 coding sequence is TGTGCCATCAGTGGGGACAGGGGTCAAGAGACCCAGTACTTC.

This clonotype is medium-sized in the sample. The CDR3 bases are TGTGCCAGCGGAGGGCCACTGAACACCGGGGAGCTGTTTTTT. This translates into CASGGPLNTGELFF. V gene TRBV6-5 combines with J gene TRBJ2-2; maybe TRBD2 (6 bases). V was clipped by 8 bases and J by 1 base, with 11 bases between them. The CDR3 runs to 14 residues. CDR1 MNHEY and CDR2 SVGAGI come from the germline V gene.

In this sample, this clonotype turned up many times. The J gene is TRBJ1-3, the V gene TRBV5-6; 9 bases map to TRBD1. Germline V gene lookup returns CDR1 SGHDT and CDR2 YYEEEE. Unmatched junction bases numbered 14, after V lost 4 bases and J lost 0 bases. CDR3 length: 19 residues. The CDR3 coding sequence is TGTGCCAGCAGCCCGGGAACCAGGACAGGGGAGCCCTCTGGAAACACCATATATTTT. Its translation: CASSPGTRTGEPSGNTIYF.

This clonotype was found a few times. The chain is built from TRBV7-2 and TRBJ2-5; D is unresolved. Deletions cut 2 bases from V and 3 bases from J, with 7 bases between. The CDR3 contains 13 residues. Germline V lookup: CDR1 SGHTA, CDR2 FQGNSA. In DNA form, the CDR3 reads TGTGCCAGCAGCTTAATGGGGAAAGAGACCCAGTACTTC. As protein: CASSLMGKETQYF.

The chain employs TRBV9 and TRBJ2-5; D is possibly TRBD1 (5 bases). With 0 bases removed from V and 2 bases from J, the gap between germline ends came to 11 bases. Germline loops: CDR1 SGDLS, CDR2 YYNGEE. CDR3 length equals 15 residues. The CDR3 loop is CASSVAGRTQETQYF. Here the CDR3 DNA reads TGTGCCAGCAGCGTAGCAGGGCGGACACAAGAGACCCAGTACTTC.

This clonotype was recorded at least ten times. The chain carries TRBV6-5 and TRBJ2-7; a possible D gene is TRBD2 (5 bases). Germline assignment: CDR1 MNHEY and CDR2 SVGAGI. Trimming removed 7 bases from V and 1 base from J, with 14 bases in between. This CDR3 is 14 amino acids long. CDR3 residues: CASTPAGASYEQYF. The CDR3 DNA reads as TGTGCCAGCACCCCCGCGGGCGCGTCCTACGAGCAGTACTTC.

V gene TRBV7-3 combines with J gene TRBJ2-7, with 7 bases identical to TRBD1. Germline values: CDR1 SGHTA, CDR2 FQGTGA. The CDR3 is made up of 14 amino acids. V gave up 4 bases and J gave up 6 bases; unmatched junction bases: 9. The CDR3 nucleotides read TGTGCCAGCAGCTCTGACAGGGTTAAAGGCGAGCAGTACTTC. Amino acid sequence: CASSSDRVKGEQYF.

Comment on this clonotype: At one end the junction does not follow the germline gene, possibly because of a read error. This chain links TRBV7-7 with TRBJ2-7; 7 bases fit TRBD2. CDR1 and CDR2 from the germline V gene are SSHAT and FNYEAQ (reference sequence). There are 14 residues in the CDR3. The CDR3 region has the DNA TGTGCTAGCAGCTTAGGTGCGGGGGAAGGGGAGCAGTACTTC. It specifies CASSLGAGEGEQYF.

This clonotype occurred many times. V usage is TRBV18 and J usage is TRBJ1-4; D is ambiguous. CDR3 length: 15 amino acids. Germline V lookup: CDR1 KGHSH, CDR2 LQKENI. The V gene lost 2 bases and the J gene lost 0 bases, with 7 bases spanning the gap. This CDR3 is CASSPSAATNEKLFF. In DNA, the CDR3 is TGTGCCAGCTCACCATCGGCTGCAACTAATGAAAAACTGTTTTTT.

The CDR3 nucleotides read TGTGCCAGCAGTTTGGCTAGCGGGGGGCGGGGTAACAATGAGCAGTTCTTC. It yields the protein CASSLASGGRGNNEQFF. This chain links TRBV27 with TRBJ2-1; 11 bases match TRBD2. The J segment lost 5 bases and the V segment lost 3 bases, leaving 9 bases of the junction unmatched. This CDR3 is 17 amino acids long. From germline, CDR1 is MNHEY and CDR2 SMNVEV (reference sequence).

The chain uses TRBV9 and TRBJ2-5; D call uncertain. The CDR3 loop spans 14 amino acids. The V gene's germline CDR1 is SGDLS and CDR2 YYNGEE. Trimming took 0 bases from V and 5 from J, leaving 11 bases between them. DNA of the CDR3: TGTGCCAGCAGCGTAGAATACCTGGAGGAGACCCAGTACTTC. Translating it yields CASSVEYLEETQYF.

In this sample, this clonotype is large. V usage is TRBV29-1 and J usage is TRBJ2-7, with a weak D call TRBD1 (6 bases). CDR3 length: 14 amino acids. V was clipped by 6 bases and J by 6 bases, with 21 bases between them. Germline-derived CDR1 and CDR2 are SQVTM and ANQGSEA. For the CDR3, the DNA is TGCAGCGTCTCTCCCGAACAGGGCCTTGGCGAGCAGTACTTC. It yields the protein CSVSPEQGLGEQYF.

This clonotype counts as medium-sized. The rearrangement links TRBV18 to TRBJ1-4, with no clear D. Germline V gene lookup returns CDR1 KGHSH and CDR2 LQKENI. The CDR3 length is 13 residues. Trimming stripped 6 bases from V and 3 bases from J, with 8 bases between. CDR3 in amino acids: CASSPQSNEKLFF. CDR3 in DNA: TGTGCCAGCTCGCCCCAGTCTAATGAAAAACTGTTTTTT.

This clonotype is medium-sized in the sample. The chain couples TRBV10-3 to TRBJ2-7; the D is unclear. This CDR3 is 12 amino acids long. Looked up from germline, CDR1 is ENHRY and CDR2 is SYGVKD. Trimming cost V 0 bases and J 5 bases, with 5 bases left between them. DNA for the CDR3: TGTGCCATCAGTGAGTCGGCGGACGAGCAGTACTTC. It encodes CAISESADEQYF.

This clonotype was counted between two and nine times. The rearrangement links TRBV7-2 to TRBJ2-5, with 11 bases lining up with TRBD2. The V gene end was trimmed by 6 bases and the J gene end by 2 bases; junction bases not matched to a gene: 5. The CDR3 is made up of 15 amino acids. Germline CDR1 and CDR2: SGHTA and FQGNSA. In nucleotides, the CDR3 is TGTGCCAGCAGTCGACTAGCGGGGTATCAAGAGACCCAGTACTTC. Translating gives CASSRLAGYQETQYF.

This clonotype was picked up a small number of times. The chain employs TRBV11-2 and TRBJ1-4; no clear D. With 2 bases removed from V and 6 bases from J, the gap between germline ends came to 13 bases. Germline V gene sequence: CDR1 SGHAT, CDR2 FQNNGV. The CDR3 runs 15 residues. The CDR3, as DNA: TGTGCCAGCAGCTTACTTGCTTCGGTCGATGAAAAACTGTTTTTT. Translating gives CASSLLASVDEKLFF.